The rows below give T cell receptor beta chains drawn from one sample of a study of blood T cell repertoires in COVID-19. The data were produced by immunoSEQ multiplex PCR, yet TCRdb's version contains in-frame clones alone and is incomplete. The profile shows about 490,000 clones, approximately 83% of them singletons. Input material: peripheral blood. Receptor source: a human donor in a cohort sampled during active COVID-19. CDR3s include the opening cysteine and the closing phenylalanine or tryptophan. The D gene is left open where the match is weak. Clone size appears in some rows only: once, few, many, or a class for an expanded clone.

TGTGCCAGCACCTGGACAGTTTCATCTGGAAACACCATATATTTT | CASTWTVSSGNTIYF | - | TRBJ1-3 | - | TRBV6-5
TGTGCCAGCAGTTCGTTCACAGGGATTCGCGACAATGAGCAGTTCTTC | CASSSFTGIRDNEQFF | - | TRBJ2-1 | - | TRBV27
TGTGCCAGCAGCCAGGCGACAGGGGACGGTGAGACCCAGTACTTC | CASSQATGDGETQYF | TRBD1 | TRBJ2-5 | once | TRBV3-1/TRBV3-2
TGCAGCGTTGGGGCTAGCTATGAGCAGTTCTTC | CSVGASYEQFF | - | TRBJ2-1 | - | TRBV29-1
TGTGCCAGCAGCTTAGCGGGTCTAGCGGGAGGGCCTGAGCAGTTCTTC | CASSLAGLAGGPEQFF | TRBD2 | TRBJ2-1 | many | TRBV7-2
TGTGCCTGGAGTGTAGAGGAGGTTCTCCCATATGGCTACACCTTC | CAWSVEEVLPYGYTF | - | TRBJ1-2 | once | TRBV30
TGTGCCAGCAGCTTGCGAACCTCGGGGTCGCCCCAGCATTTT | CASSLRTSGSPQHF | - | TRBJ1-5 | once | TRBV7-2
TGTGCCAGTAGTCCTGGGGGGACAGGGACGACTAGCGGGAGTCGCTACGAGCAGTACTTC | CASSPGGTGTTSGSRYEQYF | TRBD2 | TRBJ2-7 | - | TRBV19
TGCAGCGTCGGAAGCGGGAGGATGACAGATACGCAGTATTTT | CSVGSGRMTDTQYF | TRBD2 | TRBJ2-3 | once | TRBV29-1
TGTGCCACAGCGGCTTTACCAGGGGAGCCCCAGCATTTT | CATAALPGEPQHF | - | TRBJ1-5 | few | TRBV7-2
TGTGCCAGCAGCTTAGCTTTAGCGGGATGGAACGGGGAGCTGTTTTTT | CASSLALAGWNGELFF | TRBD2 | TRBJ2-2 | few | TRBV7-2
TGTGCCAGCAGCTTAGGGGGGGACAGGGAAAACGAGCAGTACTTC | CASSLGGDRENEQYF | TRBD1 | TRBJ2-7 | - | TRBV7-8
TGTGCCAGTAGTATCGTACTGCTAAGCGGTGAGCAGTTCTTC | CASSIVLLSGEQFF | - | TRBJ2-1 | once | TRBV19
TGTGCCAGCGGCCGCGATTACGGGAGGGGGAGTGAGCAGTTCTTC | CASGRDYGRGSEQFF | TRBD2 | TRBJ2-1 | - | TRBV7-8
TGTGCCAGCAGCTTACAGGGATTTAGCAATCAGCCCCAGCATTTT | CASSLQGFSNQPQHF | - | TRBJ1-5 | few | TRBV5-6
TGCGCCAGCAGTGAGTTGGCTAGCGGGATTAGCACAGATACGCAGTATTTT | CASSELASGISTDTQYF | TRBD2 | TRBJ2-3 | once | TRBV10-2